This T cell receptor beta chain derives from a study of T cell changes during pregnancy in multiple sclerosis. Trimming cost V 3 bases and J 7 bases; bases outside gene matches: 5. The CDR3 contains 14 residues. The germline CDR1 and CDR2 sequences are SGDLS and YYNGEE. The repertoire was sequenced with immunoSEQ multiplex PCR; TCRdb's copy has only in-frame clones and lacks some. The sample records 57,000 or so clones, 75% to 95% being singletons. The sample was peripheral blood, taken after pregnancy. The TCR was taken from a female donor in good health, enrolled as a control in a pregnancy study. The rearrangement uses TRBV9 and TRBJ2-1, with 9 bases that match TRBD2. The CDR3 DNA sequence: TGTGCCAGCAGCGAGCGCGGGGGGGATAATGAGCAGTTCTTC. It is translated as CASSERGGDNEQFF.